Presented here are 26 T cell receptor beta chains from one specimen sequenced in a study of post-analysis software for immune sequencing data. Built from TCR beta cDNA, the libraries had unique molecular identifiers in them. TCRdb passed the PCR reads through MiXCR, listing each CDR3 protein once. The sample includes some 700,000 distinct CDR3 sequences, approximately 59% of them seen just once. No cognate antigen is known for these TCRs. The study's findings and limits: The study found TRBV5-6, TRBV5-1 and TRBV20-1 among about five TRBV segments more frequent in patients than controls.

What was sequenced was blood. The receptor source for this set is a girl aged 2 to 10 with multiple sclerosis.

The gene calls are TRBV7-9 and TRBJ1-5; D ambiguous. This CDR3 is 13 amino acids long. The ends were cut back, 4 bases at V and 11 bases at J, with 15 bases in the middle. Germline V gene sequence: CDR1 SEHNR, CDR2 FQNEAQ (reference sequence). The CDR3 nucleotides read TGTGCCAGCAGCTGGGAACAGAGTCCAACCCAGCATTTT. Translation: CASSWEQSPTQHF.

A few counts support this clonotype. The chain is built from TRBV7-3 and TRBJ2-1, with 7 nucleotides matching TRBD2. With V trimmed by 5 bases and J by 1 base, 11 bases remained unmatched. The CDR3 loop spans 17 amino acids. Germline V gene sequence: CDR1 SGHTA, CDR2 FQGTGA. CDR3: CASSLMGGRRSYNEQFF. The CDR3 bases are TGTGCCAGCAGCCTTATGGGAGGGAGGCGGTCCTACAATGAGCAGTTCTTC.

The chain couples TRBV6-6 to TRBJ2-4, with a tentative D call TRBD2 (6 bases). From germline, CDR1 is MNHNY and CDR2 SVGAGI (reference sequence). Trimming pared 6 bases from V and 8 bases from J, leaving 23 bases between. CDR3 length: 16 residues. CDR3 residues: CASRAAGEDQEYIQYF. In DNA form, the CDR3 reads TGTGCCAGCAGAGCGGCCGGGGAGGATCAGGAATACATTCAGTACTTC.

This chain joins TRBV5-8 and TRBJ1-2, with D possibly TRBD1 on 6 matching bases. CDR3 size: 14 residues. CDR1 and CDR2 from the germline V gene are SGHTS and YDEGEE. Between the trimmed V and J ends, which lost 1 base and 6 bases, there was a span of 13 bases. The CDR3 reads CASSLQGLEDGYTF. DNA for the CDR3: TGTGCCAGCAGCTTGCAGGGGCTGGAGGATGGCTACACCTTC.

V gene TRBV5-1 combines with J gene TRBJ2-1; tentatively, D is TRBD1 or TRBD2 (5 bases each). V lost 0 bases and J 0 bases, leaving 22 bases between the germline ends. CDR1 is SGHRS and CDR2 is YFSETQ in the germline V gene. The CDR3 consists of 20 residues. The chain's CDR3 is CASSLGDPRVSLSSYNEQFF. CDR3 DNA: TGCGCCAGCAGCTTGGGGGACCCCCGGGTTTCCCTTAGCTCCTACAATGAGCAGTTCTTC.

CDR3 region: CASSADSVMEFF. CDR3 in DNA: TGTGCCAGCAGCGCCGATTCGGTCATGGAGTTCTTC. The chain recombines TRBV11-2 with TRBJ2-1; D is ambiguous. This CDR3 contains 12 residues. The V gene's germline CDR1 is SGHAT and CDR2 FQNNGV. The V end was cut by 5 bases, the J end by 14 bases, with 16 bases between.

CDR3 protein: CASSTPGQGNNIQYF. The CDR3 DNA reads TGTGCCAGCAGCACCCCGGGACAGGGTAATAACATTCAGTACTTC. This sequence joins TRBV12-3 or TRBV12-4 and TRBJ2-4, with TRBD1 matching over 9 bases. This CDR3 is built from 15 residues. Losses at the gene ends were 6 bases for V and 7 bases for J; bases not matched to a gene: 10.

The chain has TRBV6-8 and TRBJ2-7; D gene uncertain. The CDR3 extends over 15 amino acids. The germline V and J ends were trimmed by 6 bases and 0 bases, with 15 bases remaining between them. Germline lookup yields CDR1 MNHGY and CDR2 SAAAGT. This CDR3 is CASSLDRLSSYEQYF. Here the CDR3 DNA reads TGTGCCAGCAGCCTGGACCGGCTCAGCTCCTACGAGCAGTACTTC.

This clonotype has a handful of counts. V usage is TRBV3-1 and J usage is TRBJ2-1, with D perhaps matching TRBD2 (5 bases). V shed 0 bases and J shed 3 bases, with 12 bases lying between them. The CDR3 extends over 16 amino acids. The V gene's germline CDR1 is LGHDT and CDR2 YNNKEL (reference sequence). CDR3 protein: CASSQDSAGGYNEQFF. The DNA for the CDR3 is TGTGCCAGCAGCCAAGATAGTGCAGGAGGCTACAATGAGCAGTTCTTC.

The chain uses TRBV12-3 or TRBV12-4 and TRBJ2-3; a possible D gene is TRBD1 (6 bases). This CDR3 is built from 17 residues. The V end lost 4 bases, the J end lost 1 base, and 18 bases lay between the germline ends. Here the CDR3 reads CASSSLIGGFGTDTQYF. CDR3 DNA: TGTGCCAGCAGTTCCCTGATAGGGGGATTTGGCACAGATACGCAGTATTTT.

CDR3 DNA sequence: TGCAGTGCTAGGGAAGGAGTGGAGTATGGCTACACCTTC. It is translated as CSAREGVEYGYTF. This chain connects TRBV20-1 to TRBJ1-2; no firm D call. The CDR3 consists of 13 residues. The ends were cut back, 3 bases at V and 5 bases at J, with 13 bases in the middle. Germline loops: CDR1 DFQATT, CDR2 SNEGSKA (reference sequence).

The rearrangement links TRBV20-1 to TRBJ1-6, with TRBD1 matching 7 bases. Germline lookup yields CDR1 DFQATT and CDR2 SNEGSKA (reference sequence). The V gene end was trimmed by 3 bases and the J gene end by 5 bases; junction bases not matched to a gene: 13. There are 17 residues in the CDR3. In nucleotides, the CDR3 is TGCAGTGCTAGTACGATGCTGGGACAGCCGAATAATTCACCCCTCCACTTT. It is translated as CSASTMLGQPNNSPLHF.

V gene TRBV9 combines with J gene TRBJ2-7, with 9 bases identical to TRBD2. V trimming: 4 bases; J trimming: 0 bases; junction bases outside the gene matches: 23. Germline V gene lookup returns CDR1 SGDLS and CDR2 YYNGEE. The CDR3 contains 21 residues. The CDR3 region has the DNA TGTGCCAGCAGCACTAGTCCCCACGGACCTCAACTAGCGGGCAGCTCCTACGAGCAGTACTTC. Amino acid sequence: CASSTSPHGPQLAGSSYEQYF.

This clonotype was observed once. This chain links TRBV6-2 or TRBV6-3 with TRBJ1-1; weak D call: TRBD1 (5 bases). V was clipped by 5 bases and J by 0 bases, with 19 bases between them. The CDR3 is 17 residues long. Per germline, CDR1 MNHEY and CDR2 SVGEGT. The CDR3 region has the DNA TGTGCCAGCAGTCCTCCATGGGGGGGGGATATGAACACTGAAGCTTTCTTT. It translates to CASSPPWGGDMNTEAFF.

V is TRBV24-1 and J is TRBJ2-5, with 9 bases lining up with TRBD1. CDR3 size: 17 residues. Germline CDR1 KGHDR, CDR2 SFDVKD. The trim removed 3 bases at V and 5 bases at J, leaving 12 bases unmatched. CDR3: CATSDTTTTGGLETQYF. The CDR3 DNA reads TGTGCCACCAGTGATACAACGACGACAGGGGGTCTTGAGACCCAGTACTTC.

The gene calls are TRBV2 and TRBJ1-1; 7 bases are shared with TRBD1. V lost 5 bases to trimming and J lost 4 bases; unmatched junction nucleotides: 4. The V gene's germline CDR1 is SNHLY and CDR2 FYNNEI. The CDR3 has 13 amino acids. CDR3 amino acids: CASSKGAGTEAFF. CDR3 coding DNA: TGTGCCAGCAGTAAGGGGGCTGGCACTGAAGCTTTCTTT.

Of note for this clonotype: One junction end does not reproduce the germline sequence, and a read error may be involved. This chain links TRBV27 with TRBJ1-6; unclear D gene. The CDR3 covers 15 residues. Germline CDR1 is MNHEY and CDR2 is SMNVEV (reference sequence). The CDR3 region has the DNA TGTGCCAGCGGTTTAGAGTGGACCTATAATTCACCCCTCCACTTT. Encoded protein: CASGLEWTYNSPLHF.

This clonotype was found a few times. This sequence joins TRBV7-9 and TRBJ2-1, with TRBD2 identical over 10 bases. V shed 6 bases, J shed 5 bases, and the junction held 10 bases outside the gene matches. The CDR3 has 16 amino acids. CDR1 and CDR2 from the germline V gene are SEHNR and FQNEAQ (reference sequence). CDR3 sequence: CASRKSGRAAHNEQFF. CDR3 DNA sequence: TGTGCCAGCAGGAAGAGCGGGAGGGCCGCCCACAATGAGCAGTTCTTC.

The table lists this clonotype with a few counts. This chain connects TRBV29-1 to TRBJ2-5; a possible D gene is TRBD2 (5 bases). CDR1 and CDR2 (germline): SQVTM, ANQGSEA. The CDR3 is 11 residues long. The CDR3: CSVAIQETQYF. The CDR3 DNA reads TGCAGTGTAGCGATCCAAGAGACCCAGTACTTC.

This clonotype has just one count. The V gene is TRBV10-3, the J gene TRBJ2-1; a possible D gene is TRBD2 (5 bases). Per germline, CDR1 ENHRY and CDR2 SYGVKD. This CDR3 comprises 15 residues. V lost 2 bases and J lost 5, with 13 bases in between. CDR3 protein: CAISERTGGNNEQFF. CDR3 sequence (DNA): TGTGCCATCAGTGAGCGGACTGGCGGAAACAATGAGCAGTTCTTC.

This clonotype turned up a few times. The junction does not match germline at one end; this may be a read error. The J gene is TRBJ2-4, the V gene TRBV6-5; 10 bases line up with TRBD2. The better agreement between TRBJ2-7 and the DNA end casts doubt on the J call. This CDR3 contains 16 residues. From germline, CDR1 is MNHEY and CDR2 SVGAGI. DNA of the CDR3: TGTGCTAGCAGTTTCCGGGCAGCGGGAGGGCTCTACGAGCAGTACTTC. This encodes CASSFRAAGGLYEQYF.

Only a few counts were recorded for this clonotype. This chain connects TRBV2 to TRBJ2-5, with 10 positions matching TRBD1. V dropped 4 bases and J dropped 3; count of bases not matched to a gene: 5. The CDR3 extends over 15 amino acids. From germline, CDR1 is SNHLY and CDR2 FYNNEI. CDR3 protein: CASSGHGQGEETQYF. The CDR3 nucleotides read TGTGCCAGCAGTGGACACGGACAGGGGGAAGAGACCCAGTACTTC.

The rearrangement joins TRBV28 to TRBJ2-3, with D perhaps matching TRBD2 (6 bases). V shed 6 bases and J shed 3 bases, with 10 bases lying between them. CDR1 and CDR2 (germline): MDHEN, SYDVKM. This CDR3 comprises 13 residues. The CDR3 nucleotides are TGTGCCAGCAGGCAGACTAGTACAGATACGCAGTATTTT. Protein: CASRQTSTDTQYF.

The gene calls are TRBV12-3 or TRBV12-4 and TRBJ2-2; TRBD1 is a possible D gene (6 bases). Trimming removed 6 bases from V and 3 bases from J, with 14 bases in between. The CDR3 consists of 15 residues. This CDR3 is CASRLTGQYTGELFF. DNA of the CDR3: TGTGCCAGCAGGCTAACCGGACAGTACACCGGGGAGCTGTTTTTT.

V usage is TRBV6-5 and J usage is TRBJ2-7; D may be TRBD1 or TRBD2 (5 bases each). The CDR3 runs 15 residues. Looked up from germline, CDR1 is MNHEY and CDR2 is SVGAGI. V gave up 5 bases and J gave up 0 bases, with 14 bases separating them. For the CDR3, the DNA is TGTGCCAGCAGTCCCGACGGGACCTACTCCTACGAGCAGTACTTC. Translation gives CASSPDGTYSYEQYF.

The genes are TRBV7-2 and TRBJ1-2; D may be TRBD1 (6 bases). Trimming removed 5 bases at V and 4 bases at J, with 17 bases between. Germline assignment: CDR1 SGHTA and CDR2 FQGNSA. The CDR3 spans 15 residues. The DNA of the CDR3 is TGTGCCAGCAGCACCCGACAGGTCCCCTTCTATGGCTACACCTTC. It translates to CASSTRQVPFYGYTF. Based on the CDR3 plus reference TRBV7-2 and TRBJ1-2, the full variable domain is GAGVSQSPSNKVTEKGKDVELRCDPISGHTALYWYRQSLGQGLEFLIYFQGNSAPDKSGLPSDRFSAERTGGSVSTLTIQRTQQEDSAVYLCASSTRQVPFYGYTFGSGTRLTVV.